The subject of this entry is one T cell receptor beta chain. Its antigen is not yet known. Germline is not matched at one junction end, which may reflect a read error. Library preparation used the immunoSEQ multiplex PCR assay. For the multiplex PCR, a mixture combining 60 forward primers for TCR Vbeta segments and 13 reverse primers for TCR Jbeta segments was used. Amplification of the CDR3 region of rearranged TCR beta genes was performed with a multiplex PCR assay on genomic DNA. Amplified TCR beta libraries were sequenced as 87-base-pair reads on the Illumina HiSeq System. From the authors' description of their analysis: Across the 700 or so repertoires, a later analysis counted 80 million or so unique TCR beta chains, roughly 11 million of which were shared by at least two donors. Raw reads were error-corrected and collapsed into unique sequences with a nearest-neighbor algorithm that merged closely related sequences to remove PCR and sequencing errors. CDR3 sequences were aligned to IMGT reference sequences to assign V, D and J gene segments. Each retained sequence needed at least a six-nucleotide match to both a V gene segment and a J gene segment. A rearrangement was called productive if the CDR3 had no stop codons and remained in frame with V and J, and every other rearrangement was called non-productive. CDR3 was defined according to IMGT convention as the region running from the second conserved V-encoded cysteine to the conserved J-encoded phenylalanine. Sequences without an unambiguous match to a single V gene segment were excluded from the earlier analysis of about 630 of the donors. In an earlier analysis of approximately 500 of the donors, a V segment was called functional when productive rearrangements were above 56.7%, and segregating when the standard deviation between donors exceeded 5%. To diagnose cytomegalovirus status from the catalog of TCR beta chain sequences, a statistical classification framework was built. A later analysis assigned V and J genes by comparing TCR nucleotide sequences with IMGT/GENE-DB human TR gene sequences. In a later analysis, CDR3 sequences and most-parsimonious VDJ recombination scenarios were assigned using the TCRdist pipeline. In a later analysis, every TCR beta chain was defined by the combination of its CDR3 amino acid sequence and its V-gene family, and reads without a unique V-gene family were dropped. A later analysis removed several hundred highly shared, low-generation-probability nucleotide sequences to deal with suspected cross-contamination and a sequencing artifact. For each public chain, a later analysis derived a clonal expansion index from normalized ranks of inferred template counts within each repertoire. In a later analysis, generation probabilities were computed with a VDJ recombination model fitted to out-of-frame rearrangements, and the resulting probabilities were checked against IGoR. A later analysis scored TCR-TCR, TCR-HLA and TCR-CMV co-occurrence with hypergeometric tests, applying a repertoire-size bias correction to TCR pairs. To estimate false discovery rates, a later analysis permuted the HLA or CMV assignments 20 times. In a later analysis, co-occurring TCRs were grouped using DBSCAN, with TCRdist sequence similarity added in when clustering inside HLA-allele-positive subsets. Repertoires with fewer than 30,000 or more than 120,000 public chains, plus five repertoires with anomalous nucleotide sharing, were excluded from co-occurrence clustering. TCRdb limited this immuneACCESS table to in-frame rearrangements with V and J called. A share of clones is missing; checked studies link under half to unresolved V genes, and the rest is unexplained. V and J calls and clone size are those listed in that table; D and trimming were worked out from the DNA. The record for this sample contains approximately 72,000 clones. 2.7% of the sample lies in the top ten.

This record belongs to a study of cytomegalovirus exposure and HLA in healthy donors (dated by TCRdb to 2017 to 2019). About the study as a whole: In an earlier analysis of under 750 of the donors, approximately 300 Gb of sequence data and 120 million or so unique TCR beta sequences from about 190 million T cells were reported. About 280 gigabases of sequencing data and approximately 91 million unique TCR sequences made up an early release that covered fewer than 650 HLA-typed donors. Of the roughly 400 genotyped donors, approximately 81% were placed in the genetic ancestry cluster associated with self-reported Caucasian donors. The aim of the study was to test whether cataloging public T cell receptors could identify signatures of past pathogen exposure. The T cell repertoires of some 670 subjects were profiled by immunosequencing and related to cytomegalovirus serostatus. A separate validation cohort of roughly 120 different subjects was used in addition to the approximately 670-subject first cohort. High-throughput TCR immunosequencing, statistical association of individual TCRs with disease status, and machine learning were combined to predict cytomegalovirus infection status. A later analysis re-examined previously published TCR beta repertoires from 600 to 700 donors and added high-resolution HLA genotyping to investigate patterns of TCR occurrence. In the later analysis, no new phenotypic data were used to find candidate immune exposures; instead, reliance was placed on TCR beta sequences and their occurrence across donors. To decide whether each TCR beta V gene segment behaved as functional or pseudogenic, an earlier analysis of nearly 600 of the donors relied on high-throughput TCR beta sequencing. Donor age, sex, ethnicity and CMV serostatus were compiled together with the repertoire data. A later genetic analysis took genome-wide SNP genotypes for about 65% of the 666 donors and used that subset as a discovery cohort. All discovery cohort repertoires had been generated on a single sequencing platform. HLA typing covered class I and class II loci at four-digit resolution. Typing coverage varied by locus: about 629-640 donors for A, B, C, DRB1 and DQB1; roughly 560 for DQA1; around 610 for DPA1; 450 to 480 for DPB1. Roughly 5 DR-DQ haplotypes were treated as single units for association and clustering because of strong linkage in the cohort. Across 398 genotyped donors of the cohort, an average of about 220,000 unique TCR beta nucleotide sequences per donor were sequenced, and approximately 17% of those sequences were non-productive. Here is what the overall study found, with its caveats: Assigning TCR associations to individual alleles was difficult when HLA alleles, especially DR and DQ, strongly co-occurred. V-gene and J-gene trimming of TCR beta chains was associated with a missense DCLRE1C variant in a later genetic analysis, and the association was replicated in an independent cohort. A further reported finding was that TCR beta sequences accurately predicted the HLA-A and HLA-B alleles for most subjects in the first cohort. In a later genetic analysis, fewer N-insertions in productive TCRs were reported among donors in an Asian-associated ancestry cluster than the roughly 640-donor mean. Because HLA typing was unavailable for some donors at each locus, only the typed subset was used in association tests. Correlated functional status among segregating V segments might reflect linkage disequilibrium, but an unknown experimental factor could not be ruled out. Because counts were too low, about 15 rarely observed V segments, including chromosome 9 orphons, were left out of the earlier analysis of about 500 of the donors. Specific HLA alleles were associated with 15,000 to 20,000 TCR beta sequences at a false discovery rate of 0.05 in a later analysis. Only TCR beta chains were sequenced in this cohort, and the absence of alpha or paired-chain data limited detectable features. The classifier was reported to diagnose cytomegalovirus status with high specificity and sensitivity in both the original cohort and the validation cohort. The only immune exposure information available for the cohort was CMV serostatus. A later analysis found that TCR association rates varied across HLA loci, with DRB1 alleles showing the most associated TCRs and HLA-C alleles the fewest. Most CMV-associated TCR beta chains appeared to be HLA-restricted in a later analysis, and the HLA associations seemed to be driven largely by CMV exposure. Because the 87-base-pair reads could not distinguish some IMGT-functional V segments, including TRBV6-2 and TRBV6-3, those segments were excluded. Compared with equally common non-associated chains, HLA-associated TCR beta chains in a later analysis were more clonally expanded and had lower generation probabilities. The sequencing pipeline was judged likely to have produced a cluster of highly shared sequence variants as a technical artifact. It was suggested by the authors that the approach could potentially be generalized to other disease states and immunological phenotypes. In vitro tests confirmed that three of the cytomegalovirus-associated TCR beta chains recognize cytomegalovirus antigens. Most TCR sequences were seen in very few donors, while some public TCRs were found in many individuals. Presence/absence analyses assumed roughly uniform sequencing depth across donors, an assumption that may not hold. In an earlier analysis of roughly 500 of the donors, most TCR beta V segments appeared in productive rearrangements about 90% or about 30% of the time, broadly matching IMGT annotations. Several of the top co-occurrence clusters appeared to be linked to parvovirus B19, influenza, CMV and Epstein-Barr virus, according to a later analysis. In the study, approximately 150 TCR beta chains were listed as associated with cytomegalovirus.

The cohort was made up of about 610 healthy bone marrow donors. At the time of sampling, every cohort member was nominally healthy, though immune exposures that went unrecorded were likely present. The donor tested CMV seronegative, placing the donor among the roughly 350 seronegative members of the cohort. Every donor gave a peripheral blood sample, and the peripheral blood mononuclear cells from that sample were used for TCR beta sequencing. Genomic DNA extraction from the blood cell samples was performed with the Qiagen DNeasy Blood Extraction Kit. Via the germline V gene, CDR1 is MNHEY and CDR2 SVGAGI. The CDR3 starts with the cysteine, ends with the phenylalanine, and has 15 residues. The retained sequence is limited to the CDR3, 45 bases, with the frame set at the first base.

The receptor comes from a man aged 35-49 years in good health and CMV-seronegative. The chain was built from TRBV6-5 and TRBJ2-5; the D gene identity is not certain. The material sequenced was PBMCs. CDR3 loop: CASSYSRQPQEAQYF. At the DNA level, the sequence is TGTGCCAGCAGTTACTCCCGCCAGCCCCAAGAGGCCCAGTACTTC.